The following is a T cell receptor (beta chain) sequence with its context. This sample was included in a study of blood T cell repertoires in COVID-19. Study-wide context: The origin of the acute and convalescent COVID-19 samples was the United States, Italy and Spain. Sources were T cells, B-cell-depleted T cells, or PBMCs; the material itself was cDNA or gDNA.

The V gene end was trimmed by 0 bases and the J gene end by 7 bases; junction bases not matched to a gene: 7. Germline CDR1 is SGHTA and CDR2 is FQGTGA. The CDR3 covers 16 residues. Using immunoSEQ multiplex PCR, the repertoire was profiled, and TCRdb retains in-frame clones only, with some absent. The sample records about 76,000 clones, about 83% being singletons. This clonotype originated in a young man with acute or convalescent COVID-19. The sequencing input was peripheral blood. The rearrangement links TRBV7-3 to TRBJ2-2; 8 nucleotides line up with TRBD1. CDR3 in amino acids: CASSLTHRGSGGELFF. The CDR3 DNA sequence: TGTGCCAGCAGCTTAACGCACAGGGGGTCTGGCGGGGAGCTGTTTTTT. The whole variable domain, remainder taken from reference TRBV7-3 and TRBJ2-2, is GAGVSQTPSNKVTEKGKYVELRCDPISGHTALYWYRQSLGQGPEFLIYFQGTGAADDSGLPNDRFFAVRPEGSVSTLKIQRTERGDSAVYLCASSLTHRGSGGELFFGEGSRLTVL.